Below, one TCR beta chain is given with its context. Germline lookup yields CDR1 SGHDT and CDR2 YYEEEE. V was pared by 3 bases and J by 5 bases, with 5 bases between. The CDR3 contains 11 residues. The data belong to a study of blood T cell repertoires in COVID-19. Seattle's cohort entered during active infection and was followed longitudinally. The data were produced by immunoSEQ multiplex PCR, yet TCRdb's version contains in-frame clones alone and is incomplete. The sample records 28,000 or so clones, over 75% being singletons. Sequenced input: peripheral blood. The rearrangement links TRBV5-6 to TRBJ1-1; no reliable D call. This TCR derives from a man aged 55 to 70 with COVID-19, enrolled during active disease. The CDR3 DNA reads TGTGCCAGCAGCTCTCAGACTGAAGCTTTCTTT. It translates to CASSSQTEAFF.